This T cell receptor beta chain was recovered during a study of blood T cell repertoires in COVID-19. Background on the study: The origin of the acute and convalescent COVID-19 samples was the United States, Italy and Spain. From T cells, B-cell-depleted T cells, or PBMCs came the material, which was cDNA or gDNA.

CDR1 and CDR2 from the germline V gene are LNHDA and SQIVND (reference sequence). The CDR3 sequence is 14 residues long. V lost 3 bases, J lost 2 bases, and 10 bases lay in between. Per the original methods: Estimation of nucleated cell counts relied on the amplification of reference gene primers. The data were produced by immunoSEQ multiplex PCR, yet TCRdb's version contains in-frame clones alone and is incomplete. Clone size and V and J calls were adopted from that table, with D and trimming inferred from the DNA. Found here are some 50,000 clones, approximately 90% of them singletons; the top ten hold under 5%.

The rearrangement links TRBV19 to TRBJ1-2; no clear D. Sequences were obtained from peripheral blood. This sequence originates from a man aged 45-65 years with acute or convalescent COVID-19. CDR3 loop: CASSISGINYGYTF. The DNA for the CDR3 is TGTGCCAGTAGTATCTCAGGCATAAACTATGGCTACACCTTC.